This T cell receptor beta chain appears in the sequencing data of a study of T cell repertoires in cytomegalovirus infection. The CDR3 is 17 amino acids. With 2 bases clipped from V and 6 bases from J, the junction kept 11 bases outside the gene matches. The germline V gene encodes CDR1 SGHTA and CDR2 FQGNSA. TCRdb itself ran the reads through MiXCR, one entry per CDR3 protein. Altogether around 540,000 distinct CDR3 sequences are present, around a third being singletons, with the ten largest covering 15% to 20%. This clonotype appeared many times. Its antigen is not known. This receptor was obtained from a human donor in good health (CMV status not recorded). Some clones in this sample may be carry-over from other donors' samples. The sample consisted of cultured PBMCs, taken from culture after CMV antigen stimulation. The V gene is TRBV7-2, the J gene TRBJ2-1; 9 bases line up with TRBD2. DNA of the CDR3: TGTGCCAGCAGCTTAAGACCAGCGGGAGGAAACCGCAATGAGCAGTTCTTC. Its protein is CASSLRPAGGNRNEQFF.